Presented here are 11 T cell receptor beta chains from one specimen sequenced in a study of blood T cell repertoires in COVID-19 (dated by TCRdb to 2019 to 2021). Library preparation was by the immunoSEQ multiplex PCR assay. The immuneACCESS repertoire file appears here via TCRdb, limited to in-frame rearrangements. These files lack a portion of the clones; in checked studies, under half of the deficit traces to unresolved V genes, and the cause of the others is not known. The sample table shows approximately 500,000 clones, and roughly 87% are seen once. 0.7% to 1% of the sample is held by the ten biggest clonotypes. The specimen sequenced was peripheral blood. The receptors were sampled from a man between 18 and 35 years old with COVID-19, enrolled during active disease.

The chain combines TRBV19 with TRBJ1-2; D remains ambiguous. The CDR3 covers 13 residues. Trimming took 2 bases from V and 5 from J, leaving 9 bases between them. Germline V gives CDR1 LNHDA, CDR2 SQIVND (reference sequence). This CDR3 is CASSISAVYGYTF. The DNA for the CDR3 is TGTGCCAGTAGTATAAGCGCAGTTTATGGCTACACCTTC.

This chain uses TRBV11-2 with TRBJ1-3, with D possibly being TRBD1 (6 bases). This CDR3 is 14 amino acids long. V lost 8 bases to trimming and J lost 7 bases, with 18 bases between them. CDR1 is SGHAT, CDR2 FQNNGV, per germline. The CDR3 nucleotides read TGTGCCAGCGGACTCGGACAGCAATTGAACACCATATATTTT. As protein: CASGLGQQLNTIYF.

A note on this clone: This could be a read error, since a much larger clone is one nucleotide away. The identical CDR3 is also encoded by other nucleotide sequences in the sample. J is TRBJ2-3 and V is TRBV9; TRBD1 is a possible D gene (5 bases). This CDR3 has 13 amino acids. V dropped 0 bases and J dropped 4 bases, with 6 bases sitting between them. CDR1 is SGDLS and CDR2 is YYNGEE in the germline V gene. The CDR3 bases are TGTGCCAGCAGCGTAGAAGGGGCAGATACGCAGTATTTT. Translated: CASSVEGADTQYF. The variable domain in full, completed from reference TRBV9 and TRBJ2-3, reads DSGVTQTPKHLITATGQRVTLRCSPRSGDLSVYWYQQSLDQGLQFLIQYYNGEERAKGNILERFSAQQFPDLHSELNLSSLELGDSALYFCASSVEGADTQYFGPGTRLTVL.

The count of this clone is one. The rearrangement links TRBV5-4 to TRBJ1-2; 8 bases agree with TRBD1. Germline lookup yields CDR1 SGHNT and CDR2 YYREEE (reference sequence). CDR3 length equals 15 residues. V trimming: 4 bases; J trimming: 4 bases; junction bases outside the gene matches: 9. As DNA, the CDR3 is TGTGCCAGCAGCGCCTGGACAGGGACAGGCTATGGCTACACCTTC. Translation: CASSAWTGTGYGYTF. Based on the CDR3 plus reference TRBV5-4 and TRBJ1-2, the full variable domain is ETGVTQSPTHLIKTRGQQVTLRCSSQSGHNTVSWYQQALGQGPQFIFQYYREEENGRGNFPPRFSGLQFPNYSSELNVNALELDDSALYLCASSAWTGTGYGYTFGSGTRLTVV.

The V gene is TRBV30, the J gene TRBJ1-1; tentatively, D is TRBD1 (5 bases). There are 13 residues in the CDR3. Germline lookup yields CDR1 GTSNPN and CDR2 SVGIG (reference sequence). Trimming left V 3 bases short and J 3 bases short, with 11 bases between. The CDR3 DNA is TGTGCCTGGAGGGGGGGACGGCACACTGAAGCTTTCTTT. Its protein is CAWRGGRHTEAFF.

The chain recombines TRBV7-2 with TRBJ2-5; tentative D call: TRBD1 (6 bases). There are 15 residues in the CDR3. Germline V gene sequence: CDR1 SGHTA, CDR2 FQGNSA. Between the trimmed V and J ends, which lost 0 bases and 0 bases, there was a span of 8 bases. CDR3 sequence: CASSLAGQNQETQYF. Written as DNA, the CDR3 is TGTGCCAGCAGCTTAGCAGGACAGAACCAAGAGACCCAGTACTTC.

A remark on this clone: Other DNA sequences in this specimen translate into the identical CDR3. V gene TRBV6-5 combines with J gene TRBJ1-2; no reliable D call. The CDR3 loop spans 12 amino acids. The ends were cut back, 4 bases at V and 5 bases at J, with 8 bases in the middle. The V gene's germline CDR1 is MNHEY and CDR2 SVGAGI. CDR3 in amino acids: CASSSGSYGYTF. The CDR3 region has the DNA TGTGCCAGCAGTTCGGGGTCGTATGGCTACACCTTC.

The V call is TRBV4-1, the J call TRBJ2-7; D perhaps matches TRBD2 (6 bases). The germline V gene encodes CDR1 MGHRA and CDR2 YSYEKL. The CDR3 has 16 amino acids. The germline V and J ends were trimmed by 3 bases and 3 bases, with 18 bases remaining between them. In DNA, the CDR3 is TGCGCCAGCAGCCATCTCCTCCGGGAGAACCACTACGAGCAGTACTTC. Translated: CASSHLLRENHYEQYF.

Note on this clone: This sample includes further DNA sequences coding for the same CDR3. This chain links TRBV2 with TRBJ1-1; the match to TRBD1 covers 8 bases. Per germline, CDR1 SNHLY and CDR2 FYNNEI. The CDR3 is made up of 14 amino acids. The V segment lost 4 bases and the J segment 5 bases; nucleotides outside the gene matches: 6. Written as DNA, the CDR3 is TGTGCCAGCAGTGGCCAGGGGGCTGGTACTGAAGCTTTCTTT. Translating gives CASSGQGAGTEAFF.

This sequence joins TRBV5-4 and TRBJ2-1; D is ambiguous. Trimming pared 0 bases from V and 0 bases from J, leaving 10 bases between. The CDR3 runs 16 residues. Germline loops: CDR1 SGHNT, CDR2 YYREEE (reference sequence). The CDR3 spells CASSLGGMSSYNEQFF. CDR3 DNA sequence: TGTGCCAGCAGCTTGGGCGGTATGAGCTCCTACAATGAGCAGTTCTTC.

This chain joins TRBV6-5 and TRBJ2-3; 7 bases fit TRBD2. This CDR3 contains 15 residues. The germline gives CDR1 MNHEY, CDR2 SVGAGI. The trim removed 0 bases at V and 2 bases at J, leaving 2 bases unmatched. CDR3 amino acids: CASSYSSGPTDTQYF. CDR3 nucleotide sequence: TGTGCCAGCAGTTACTCTAGCGGGCCCACAGATACGCAGTATTTT.